This entry lists 29 T cell receptor beta chains sequenced from one sample in a study of T cell responses to AZD1222 COVID-19 vaccine. The data were produced by immunoSEQ multiplex PCR, yet TCRdb's version contains in-frame clones alone and is incomplete. Among about 45,000 clones listed, roughly 89% were seen once. Source: peripheral blood, taken 28 days after the second AZD1222 dose. These receptors were obtained from an adult who received the AZD1222 COVID-19 vaccine.

The chain couples TRBV19 to TRBJ1-1; 10 bases match TRBD1. Per the germline V gene, CDR1 is LNHDA and CDR2 is SQIVND (reference sequence). The CDR3 length is 16 residues. After removal of 7 bases from V and 0 bases from J, the junction contained 8 bases not matched to a gene. CDR3 amino acids: CASIDRGRGMNTEAFF. The CDR3 nucleotides read TGTGCCAGTATCGACAGGGGGCGCGGGATGAACACTGAAGCTTTCTTT.

This chain connects TRBV6-6 to TRBJ2-1; 8 bases match TRBD1. Per the germline V gene, CDR1 is MNHNY and CDR2 is SVGAGI (reference sequence). Trimming cost V 0 bases and J 8 bases; bases outside gene matches: 6. This CDR3 has 15 residues. Here the CDR3 DNA reads TGTGCCAGCAGTTACTCGACAGGGGAGGTTTATGAGCAGTTCTTC. It yields the protein CASSYSTGEVYEQFF.

The chain employs TRBV27 and TRBJ1-1, with D unclear. V was shortened by 8 bases and J by 8 bases, with 12 bases between the two germline ends. This CDR3 is built from 11 residues. The germline gives CDR1 MNHEY, CDR2 SMNVEV (reference sequence). The CDR3 is CASSPGIEAFF. In DNA form, the CDR3 reads TGTGCCAGCTCTCCAGGTATCGAAGCTTTCTTT.

The V gene is TRBV5-1, the J gene TRBJ2-7, with 9 bases matching TRBD1. Germline lookup yields CDR1 SGHRS and CDR2 YFSETQ. This CDR3 is 13 amino acids long. With V trimmed by 7 bases and J by 2 bases, 4 bases remained unmatched. The CDR3 region has the DNA TGCGCCAGCTCCGGGACAGGGCCCTACGAGCAGTACTTC. Amino acids: CASSGTGPYEQYF. The variable domain in full, with the rest retrieved from reference TRBV5-1 and TRBJ2-7, is KAGVTQTPRYLIKTRGQQVTLSCSPISGHRSVSWYQQTPGQGLQFLFEYFSETQRNKGNFPGRFSGRQFSNSRSEMNVSTLELGDSALYLCASSGTGPYEQYFGPGTRLTVT.

The genes are TRBV7-2 and TRBJ2-7; D may be TRBD2 (6 bases). V was trimmed by 3 bases and J by 3 bases, leaving 12 bases between them. The CDR3 runs 14 residues. Per germline, CDR1 SGHTA and CDR2 FQGNSA. CDR3 nucleotides: TGTGCCAGCAGCTTCCAGGGAGGAGACTACGAGCAGTACTTC. This encodes CASSFQGGDYEQYF.

This chain links TRBV10-3 with TRBJ1-1; the D gene is possibly TRBD1 (6 bases). Trimming left V 6 bases short and J 0 bases short, with 11 bases between. Germline V CDR1 and CDR2: ENHRY, SYGVKD. The CDR3 is 14 amino acids. The CDR3 coding sequence is TGTGCCATCAGCGTGTCAGGGGTGAACACTGAAGCTTTCTTT. It specifies CAISVSGVNTEAFF.

The gene calls are TRBV19 and TRBJ2-7, with D possibly TRBD1 on 7 matching bases. The length of the CDR3 is 13 residues. CDR1 is LNHDA and CDR2 is SQIVND in the germline V gene (reference sequence). V lost 4 bases to trimming and J lost 2 bases, with 9 bases between them. CDR3 in DNA: TGTGCCAGTAGTAGCGGGACAGCCTACGAGCAGTACTTC. Protein product: CASSSGTAYEQYF. The variable domain in full, completed from reference TRBV19 and TRBJ2-7, reads DGGITQSPKYLFRKEGQNVTLSCEQNLNHDAMYWYRQDPGQGLRLIYYSQIVNDFQKGDIAEGYSVSREKKESFPLTVTSAQKNPTAFYLCASSSGTAYEQYFGPGTRLTVT.

J is TRBJ1-3 and V is TRBV4-1; no definite D call. Trimming left V 4 bases short and J 14 bases short, with 24 bases between. Germline CDR1 is MGHRA and CDR2 is YSYEKL. The CDR3 spans 15 residues. The CDR3 loop is CASSLLGLSANPLYF. The CDR3 DNA reads TGCGCCAGCAGCCTCCTCGGGTTGTCGGCAAACCCTTTATATTTT.

The gene calls are TRBV5-1 and TRBJ1-6; D uncertain. The V gene's germline CDR1 is SGHRS and CDR2 YFSETQ. V lost 4 bases to trimming and J lost 7 bases, with 15 bases between them. The CDR3 is 15 residues long. In nucleotides, the CDR3 is TGCGCCAGCAGCGTGGACGTTTTCGGCAATTCACCCCTCCACTTT. Encoded protein: CASSVDVFGNSPLHF.

The rearrangement links TRBV7-8 to TRBJ2-7; 13 bases map to TRBD2. The CDR3 totals 17 residues. The V segment lost 5 bases and the J segment 3 bases; nucleotides outside the gene matches: 10. Germline lookup yields CDR1 SGHVS and CDR2 FQNEAQ. This CDR3 reads CASSPRSGLAGVYEQYF. CDR3 sequence (DNA): TGTGCCAGCAGCCCCCGAAGCGGACTAGCGGGAGTCTACGAGCAGTACTTC. The variable domain in full, completed from reference TRBV7-8 and TRBJ2-7, reads GAGVSQSPRYKVAKRGQDVALRCDPISGHVSLFWYQQALGQGPEFLTYFQNEAQLDKSGLPSDRFFAERPEGSVSTLKIQRTQQEDSAVYLCASSPRSGLAGVYEQYFGPGTRLTVT.

This sequence joins TRBV28 and TRBJ1-2; D is unclear. CDR1 and CDR2 from the germline V gene are MDHEN and SYDVKM. V was clipped by 3 bases and J by 5 bases, with 16 bases between them. The CDR3 runs to 15 residues. CDR3: CASSFPRLFGYGYTF. The CDR3 nucleotides are TGTGCCAGCAGTTTCCCACGTCTTTTCGGGTATGGCTACACCTTC.

The chain recombines TRBV3-1 (or the pseudogene TRBV3-2) with TRBJ1-1; 7 bases align to TRBD1. The V segment lost 6 bases and the J segment 5 bases; nucleotides outside the gene matches: 9. The length of the CDR3 is 14 residues. CDR1 and CDR2 (germline): LGHDT, YNNKEL (reference sequence). This CDR3 reads CASSNRGWSTEAFF. CDR3 nucleotide sequence: TGTGCCAGCAGTAACAGGGGATGGTCGACTGAAGCTTTCTTT.

V is TRBV19 and J is TRBJ1-2; D is unclear. This CDR3 region has 13 residues. V gave up 1 base and J gave up 4 bases, with 7 bases separating them. Germline V gene sequence: CDR1 LNHDA, CDR2 SQIVND (reference sequence). The DNA for the CDR3 is TGTGCCAGTAGTATAGTCCGGGGCTATGGCTACACCTTC. Residues: CASSIVRGYGYTF.

The chain combines TRBV12-2 with TRBJ2-1; the table's D call TRBD2 went unverified against the DNA. TRBV12-2 is listed as a pseudogene. CDR3 length: 22 amino acids. The CDR3, as DNA: TGTGCAAGTCGCCCCCGACCAGCTTCAAACTCCTGGGGAGGACAATCCTACAATGAGCAGTTCTTC. Its translation: CASRPRPASNSWGGQSYNEQFF.

This rearrangement joins TRBV5-1 to TRBJ2-2; 12 nucleotides align to TRBD2. Germline CDR1 and CDR2: SGHRS and YFSETQ. The CDR3 length is 17 residues. V shed 3 bases, J shed 4 bases, and the junction held 7 bases outside the gene matches. CDR3 sequence reads: CASSSLAGGPGTGELFF. CDR3 nucleotide sequence: TGCGCCAGCAGCTCGCTAGCGGGAGGGCCGGGCACCGGGGAGCTGTTTTTT.

The J gene is TRBJ2-7, the V gene TRBV19; D gene ambiguous. The V end lost 6 bases, the J end lost 7 bases, and 19 bases lay between the germline ends. This CDR3 is built from 14 residues. Per the germline V gene, CDR1 is LNHDA and CDR2 is SQIVND (reference sequence). The CDR3 DNA follows: TGTGCCAGTAGCGTCTCCTCCACCTTTGGGGAGCAGTACTTC. It translates to CASSVSSTFGEQYF.

This chain uses TRBV19 with TRBJ2-1; 8 nucleotides match TRBD2. J was trimmed by 6 bases and V by 3 bases; bases with no gene match: 7. The CDR3 covers 15 residues. CDR1 and CDR2 from the germline V gene are LNHDA and SQIVND (reference sequence). CDR3 sequence reads: CASSIGAGVGNEQFF. The CDR3 coding sequence is TGTGCCAGTAGTATTGGAGCGGGAGTAGGCAATGAGCAGTTCTTC.

This clone has only one observation. The chain carries TRBV12-3 or TRBV12-4 and TRBJ1-1, with D unresolved. V was clipped by 7 bases and J by 5 bases, with 11 bases between them. CDR3 length equals 12 residues. The CDR3 sequence: CASNLLGTEAFF. The CDR3 DNA sequence: TGTGCCAGCAATCTCCTAGGAACTGAAGCTTTCTTT.

The rearrangement uses TRBV3-1 (or the pseudogene TRBV3-2) and TRBJ2-1; either TRBD1 or TRBD2 may fit D (5 bases each). The CDR3 runs 15 residues. CDR1 and CDR2 (germline): LGHDT, YNNKEL (reference sequence). Between the trimmed V and J ends, which lost 4 bases and 12 bases, there was a span of 22 bases. CDR3 sequence reads: CASSPNPRDPARQFF. The CDR3 nucleotides are TGTGCCAGCAGCCCTAACCCCCGGGACCCTGCGAGGCAGTTCTTC.

V is TRBV5-1 and J is TRBJ1-1, with 7 positions matching TRBD1. The trim removed 5 bases at V and 0 bases at J, leaving 4 bases unmatched. Germline V gives CDR1 SGHRS, CDR2 YFSETQ. The CDR3 is 14 residues long. As DNA, the CDR3 is TGCGCCAGCAGACCCGGACAGGTGAACACTGAAGCTTTCTTT. It translates to CASRPGQVNTEAFF.

The chain couples TRBV4-3 to TRBJ2-7; maybe TRBD2 (6 bases). The CDR3 covers 14 residues. Trimming shortened V by 3 bases and J by 7 bases, and 16 bases separated the two germline ends. Germline V lookup: CDR1 LGHNA, CDR2 YSLEER. The CDR3: CASSQGPGEREQYF. The CDR3 nucleotides are TGCGCCAGCAGCCAGGGACCGGGGGAAAGAGAGCAGTACTTC.

CDR3 in DNA: TGCAGCGTCGATGACAACATGAACACTGAAGCTTTCTTT. Translation: CSVDDNMNTEAFF. The rearrangement joins TRBV29-1 to TRBJ1-1, with unresolved D. The CDR3 is 13 residues long. Trimming pared 6 bases from V and 0 bases from J, leaving 11 bases between. The germline V gene encodes CDR1 SQVTM and CDR2 ANQGSEA.

The genes are TRBV11-2 and TRBJ2-7, with 10 bases lining up with TRBD2. The CDR3 runs to 16 residues. V lost 5 bases to trimming and J lost 0 bases; unmatched junction nucleotides: 7. Germline CDR1 is SGHAT and CDR2 is FQNNGV. CDR3 DNA sequence: TGTGCCAGCAGCCCCGATAGCGGGAGGCTCTCCTACGAGCAGTACTTC. The encoded protein is CASSPDSGRLSYEQYF.

The V gene is TRBV3-1 (or the pseudogene TRBV3-2), the J gene TRBJ2-7; D remains unclear. This CDR3 has 13 amino acids. Trimming removed 4 bases at V and 4 bases at J, with 11 bases between. CDR1 is LGHDT, CDR2 YNNKEL, per germline (reference sequence). The CDR3 is CASSPPWSYEQYF. In DNA form, the CDR3 reads TGTGCCAGCAGCCCGCCGTGGTCATACGAGCAGTACTTC.

This chain links TRBV19 with TRBJ1-1; TRBD1 might be the D (6 bases). V lost 3 bases, J lost 7 bases, and 9 bases lay in between. The CDR3 loop spans 12 amino acids. Germline CDR1 reads LNHDA; CDR2 reads SQIVND (reference sequence). The CDR3 DNA reads as TGTGCCAGTAGTATCAGGGGCCGTGAAGCTTTCTTT. It is translated as CASSIRGREAFF. The variable domain in full, completed from reference TRBV19 and TRBJ1-1, reads DGGITQSPKYLFRKEGQNVTLSCEQNLNHDAMYWYRQDPGQGLRLIYYSQIVNDFQKGDIAEGYSVSREKKESFPLTVTSAQKNPTAFYLCASSIRGREAFFGQGTRLTVV.

The chain has TRBV7-2 and TRBJ2-3; TRBD1 matches 9 bases. V shed 5 bases, J shed 0 bases, and the junction held 9 bases outside the gene matches. CDR1 SGHTA and CDR2 FQGNSA come from the germline V gene. The CDR3 has 17 residues. CDR3 nucleotide sequence: TGTGCCAGCAGCCCAGGGACAGGGAAGCGTAGCACAGATACGCAGTATTTT. This gives the protein CASSPGTGKRSTDTQYF.

The chain recombines TRBV7-2 with TRBJ2-1, with 10 positions matching TRBD2. Per the germline V gene, CDR1 is SGHTA and CDR2 is FQGNSA. The CDR3 sequence is 15 residues long. J was trimmed by 5 bases and V by 4 bases; bases with no gene match: 5. The DNA of the CDR3 is TGTGCCAGCAGCTCGCGGACTAGCGGAAACAATGAGCAGTTCTTC. This codes for CASSSRTSGNNEQFF.

The rearrangement links TRBV19 to TRBJ1-5, with a tentative D call TRBD1 (5 bases). Germline V lookup: CDR1 LNHDA, CDR2 SQIVND (reference sequence). V dropped 4 bases and J dropped 3 bases, with 10 bases sitting between them. CDR3 size: 14 residues. DNA of the CDR3: TGTGCCAGTAGTACCGGGACTTTCAATCAGCCCCAGCATTTT. It specifies CASSTGTFNQPQHF.

The chain uses TRBV7-9 and TRBJ1-2; D not resolved. CDR1 is SEHNR and CDR2 is FQNEAQ in the germline V gene (reference sequence). The CDR3 extends over 13 amino acids. V was shortened by 2 bases and J by 6 bases, with 10 bases between the two germline ends. CDR3 sequence (DNA): TGTGCCAGCAGCTTACTTCGGACGAATGGCTACACCTTC. Translated: CASSLLRTNGYTF. Drawing the rest from reference TRBV7-9 and TRBJ1-2, the complete variable domain is DTGVSQNPRHKITKRGQNVTFRCDPISEHNRLYWYRQTLGQGPEFLTYFQNEAQLEKSRLLSDRFSAERPKGSFSTLEIQRTEQGDSAMYLCASSLLRTNGYTFGSGTRLTVV.